This TCR beta chain came from a study of T-cell memory formation after mild COVID-19 (dated by TCRdb to the early 2020s). Turning to the overall study: Most TCR sequence clusters were specific to one of the two donors. In a couple of donors, T-cell clones that expanded and contracted after mild COVID-19 were followed by sequencing TCRalpha and TCRbeta repertoires longitudinally. The cohort was made up of two young adult volunteers, one female and one male, who were previously healthy. Points the paper makes about the study in general: Contracting CD4+ clones were located mainly in the CM and EM memory subsets, whereas CD8+ clones were found to be enriched in EMRA. Only two mild cases were covered in the study, and larger cohorts including severe cases with pre-infection samples were considered necessary. Some responding clones were found in pre-infection memory, which suggests that pre-existing cross-reactive memory T cells took part in the SARS-CoV-2 response. Clones contracting from day 15 to 85 had balanced CD4/CD8 phenotypes, while a second wave expanding from day 15 to 37 was biased towards CD4+. SARS-CoV-2 specificity of the second-wave clones peaking on day 37 was not confirmed.

A word on this clonotype: Its antigen remains undetermined. Base qualities were left out, and no much larger clone turns up one base away.

The sequencing machine was an Illumina NovaSeq 6000. cDNA libraries for TCRalpha and TCRbeta were prepared by 5'RACE using constant-segment primers, with sample barcodes and unique molecular identifiers added. RNA was extracted from every sample with Trizol reagent. Libraries were amplified in two PCR steps, with a second sample barcode and Illumina TruSeq adapters added in the second step. Sequencing of libraries was performed on an Illumina NovaSeq with 2 x 150 bp paired-end reads. From the authors' description of their analysis: Reads were demultiplexed and collapsed into UMI-guided consensus sequences with migec v1.2.7. With mixcr v2.1.11, UMI consensuses were aligned to TRA and TRB V and J templates and assembled into clonotypes. Expanded or contracted clonotypes were those called significant by both edgeR and NoisET, with noise models trained on biological replicates. For edgeR calls, the thresholds were a false discovery rate-adjusted p below 0.01 and a log2 fold-change of 1. PCA with hierarchical clustering of max-normalized trajectories of the 1000 most abundant clonotypes was used as exploratory dynamics analysis. Separately sequenced CD4+ and CD8+ repertoires were used to assign a CD4 or CD8 phenotype to each responding clone. TCRdb cleaned the public reads at Q25 with fastp, built clones with MiXCR and kept in-frame beta chains. All rows with the same CDR3 protein become a single entry with the most common DNA and genes. The V and J calls reflect TCRdb's pipeline rather than the authors' work. This sample gives fewer than 300,000 distinct CDR3 sequences in total; under 20% of them show up just once. 20% to 25% of the sample rests with the top ten.

The CDR3 goes from the cysteine to the phenylalanine over 15 residues. Just the 45-base CDR3 DNA is kept, in frame starting at base 1. CDR1 and CDR2 (SGHTA, FQGNSA) derive from the germline V gene. V is cut back by 6 bases and J by 1 base, with 5 bases in the junction unmatched. PBMCs were isolated by Ficoll-Paque density gradient centrifugation. The rearrangement joined TRBV7-2 to TRBJ2-2, and 7 junction bases match TRBD1. The sample comprised PBMCs or a T cell subset sorted from them (not recorded which). The clonotype was recovered from a man between 18 and 35 years old who had mild COVID-19 (a few samples of this study predate the infection). The sample titles of this study are shuffled in the database, so cell type and time point are left out; the donor was told from shared clones. The nucleotides read TGTGCCAGCAGGCGAGGGGGCCAGAACACCGGGGAGCTGTTTTTT. Translated, it gives CASRRGGQNTGELFF. Outside the CDR3, residues come from the reference TRBV7-2 and TRBJ2-2 proteins, so the full variable domain is: GAGVSQSPSNKVTEKGKDVELRCDPISGHTALYWYRQSLGQGLEFLIYFQGNSAPDKSGLPSDRFSAERTGGSVSTLTIQRTQQEDSAVYLCASRRGGQNTGELFFGEGSRLTVL.